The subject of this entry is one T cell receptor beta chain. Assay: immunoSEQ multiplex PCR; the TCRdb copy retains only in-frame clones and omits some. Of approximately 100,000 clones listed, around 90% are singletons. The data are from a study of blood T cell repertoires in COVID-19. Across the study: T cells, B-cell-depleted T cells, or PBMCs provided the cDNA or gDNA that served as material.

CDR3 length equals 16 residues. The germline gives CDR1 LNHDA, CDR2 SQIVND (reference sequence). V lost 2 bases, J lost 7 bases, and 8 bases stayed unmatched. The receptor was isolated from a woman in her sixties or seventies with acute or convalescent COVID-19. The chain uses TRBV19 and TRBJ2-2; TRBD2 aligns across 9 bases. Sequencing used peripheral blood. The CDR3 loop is CASSIQLAGVGGELFF. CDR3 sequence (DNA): TGTGCCAGTAGTATACAGTTAGCGGGAGTTGGCGGGGAGCTGTTTTTT. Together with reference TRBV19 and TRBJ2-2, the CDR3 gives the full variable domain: DGGITQSPKYLFRKEGQNVTLSCEQNLNHDAMYWYRQDPGQGLRLIYYSQIVNDFQKGDIAEGYSVSREKKESFPLTVTSAQKNPTAFYLCASSIQLAGVGGELFFGEGSRLTVL.